The 11 T cell receptor beta chains in this list originate from one sample, sequenced in a study of CD8 T cells in Susac syndrome. The authors reverse transcribed 0.5 to 1 ug RNA with random hexamers. TCRdb passed the immunoSEQ multiplex PCR reads through MiXCR, listing each CDR3 protein once. The sample has roughly 200,000 distinct CDR3 sequences; approximately 95% are singletons. Sequencing was performed on CD8+ T cells from PBMCs. The receptor source for this set is a human donor with multiple sclerosis.

The chain recombines TRBV10-3 with TRBJ2-3; no firm D call. Germline V gives CDR1 ENHRY, CDR2 SYGVKD. V was trimmed by 10 bases and J by 5 bases, leaving 10 bases between them. The CDR3 runs 11 residues. CDR3 DNA sequence: TGTGCCACCCTCGCAATAGATACGCAGTATTTT. It specifies CATLAIDTQYF.

This rearrangement joins TRBV6-5 to TRBJ2-1; D is unresolved. Deletions cut 0 bases from V and 14 bases from J, with 14 bases between. CDR1 and CDR2 from the germline V gene are MNHEY and SVGAGI. This CDR3 region has 13 residues. DNA for the CDR3: TGTGCCAGCAGTTACTCCTCCGGGCGAGATGAGTTCTTC. Protein product: CASSYSSGRDEFF.

This clonotype was seen a single time. The chain recombines TRBV19 with TRBJ2-3, with a weak D call TRBD1 (6 bases). The CDR3 is 15 residues long. V gave up 2 bases and J gave up 0 bases, with 9 bases separating them. Germline V gene data show CDR1 as LNHDA and CDR2 as SQIVND (reference sequence). The CDR3 DNA is TGTGCCAGTAGTATAAGGGACACAAGCACAGATACGCAGTATTTT. Encoded protein: CASSIRDTSTDTQYF.

This clonotype has just one count. The genes are TRBV7-3 and TRBJ2-1, with a weak D call TRBD2 (6 bases). Germline loops: CDR1 SGHTA, CDR2 FQGTGA. V lost 2 bases and J 6 bases, leaving 14 bases between the germline ends. The CDR3 is 15 amino acids. CDR3 bases: TGTGCCAGCAGCTTATCTACTAGCCCCTCCAATGAGCAGTTCTTC. The encoded protein is CASSLSTSPSNEQFF.

The chain joins TRBV6-1 to TRBJ2-3; no clear D. CDR3 size: 15 residues. V lost 1 base and J lost 4, with 12 bases in between. CDR1 is MNHNS and CDR2 is SASEGT in the germline V gene. Here the CDR3 reads CASSEVGVRPDTQYF. The DNA of the CDR3 is TGTGCCAGCAGTGAAGTTGGGGTTCGCCCAGATACGCAGTATTTT.

This chain joins TRBV2 and TRBJ2-7, with a possible D match to TRBD2 (6 bases). Germline loops: CDR1 SNHLY, CDR2 FYNNEI. V lost 8 bases and J lost 4, with 21 bases in between. This CDR3 is built from 15 residues. The CDR3 nucleotides read TGTGCCAGCTTCGTATCCGCGGGACCCAGGTACGAGCAGTACTTC. This translates into CASFVSAGPRYEQYF.

V usage is TRBV3-1 and J usage is TRBJ2-7; D is unresolved. V was shortened by 5 bases and J by 5 bases, with 10 bases between the two germline ends. The CDR3 consists of 12 residues. Germline values: CDR1 LGHDT, CDR2 YNNKEL (reference sequence). The CDR3 loop reads CASSGSSDEQYF. The DNA of the CDR3 is TGTGCCAGCAGCGGGTCTTCCGACGAGCAGTACTTC.

The chain uses TRBV29-1 and TRBJ1-2; 7 bases line up with TRBD1. J gave up 4 bases and V 4 bases, and 15 bases lay outside the gene matches. The CDR3 spans 16 residues. Germline-derived CDR1 and CDR2 are SQVTM and ANQGSEA. CDR3 coding DNA: TGCAGCGTTGCCGGCTCAAGGGACAGCCCGGGCTATGGCTACACCTTC. It yields the protein CSVAGSRDSPGYGYTF.

V gene TRBV2 combines with J gene TRBJ2-5; D is possibly TRBD2 (5 bases). The CDR3 extends over 14 amino acids. Trimming took 3 bases from V and 7 from J, leaving 15 bases between them. The germline gives CDR1 SNHLY, CDR2 FYNNEI. The DNA of the CDR3 is TGTGCCAGCAGTGATTCGGCAGTCGGGGTGACCCAGTACTTC. This sequence encodes CASSDSAVGVTQYF.

CDR3: CASSLEGQASEAFF. The CDR3, as DNA: TGCGCCAGCAGCTTGGAGGGACAGGCCAGTGAAGCTTTCTTT. The V gene is TRBV5-1, the J gene TRBJ1-1; 8 nucleotides match TRBD1. The CDR3 runs to 14 residues. With 0 bases clipped from V and 7 bases from J, the junction kept 5 bases outside the gene matches. CDR1 is SGHRS, CDR2 YFSETQ, per germline. Filled out from reference TRBV5-1 and TRBJ1-1, the complete variable domain reads KAGVTQTPRYLIKTRGQQVTLSCSPISGHRSVSWYQQTPGQGLQFLFEYFSETQRNKGNFPGRFSGRQFSNSRSEMNVSTLELGDSALYLCASSLEGQASEAFFGQGTRLTVV.

The chain joins TRBV9 to TRBJ1-1, with D maybe TRBD1 (5 bases). Germline lookup yields CDR1 SGDLS and CDR2 YYNGEE. The CDR3 runs to 12 residues. Trimming shortened V by 4 bases and J by 5 bases, and 9 bases separated the two germline ends. The CDR3 reads CASSPQGTEAFF. CDR3 sequence (DNA): TGTGCCAGCAGCCCCCAGGGTACTGAAGCTTTCTTT.